A single sample gave rise to the 30 T cell receptor beta chains below, sequenced in a study of response to subunit inactivated influenza vaccine. A single record per CDR3 protein comes from TCRdb applying MiXCR to the RT-PCR reads. The sample consists of 650,000 to 850,000 distinct CDR3 sequences, approximately 15% of them appearing once. Material: PBMCs from blood, obtained roughly 2 weeks before vaccination. All receptors come from a man aged 50 to 59 who received an inactivated influenza vaccine.

CDR3 region: CASSFAIMQFF. DNA for the CDR3: TGTGCCAGCAGCTTTGCGATCATGCAGTTCTTC. The genes are TRBV11-2 and TRBJ2-1; D gene uncertain. CDR1 is SGHAT and CDR2 is FQNNGV in the germline V gene. Trimming pared 3 bases from V and 12 bases from J, leaving 9 bases between. The CDR3 loop spans 11 amino acids. Based on the CDR3 plus reference TRBV11-2 and TRBJ2-1, the full variable domain is EAGVAQSPRYKIIEKRQSVAFWCNPISGHATLYWYQQILGQGPKLLIQFQNNGVVDDSQLPKDRFSAERLKGVDSTLKIQPAKLEDSAVYLCASSFAIMQFFGPGTRLTVL.

The V and J genes are TRBV10-3 and TRBJ2-7; D perhaps matches TRBD1 (6 bases). CDR3 size: 13 residues. Trimming pared 4 bases from V and 3 bases from J, leaving 10 bases between. Per the germline V gene, CDR1 is ENHRY and CDR2 is SYGVKD. The CDR3 protein is CAISGQGNYEQYF. The CDR3, as DNA: TGTGCCATCAGTGGCCAGGGGAACTACGAGCAGTACTTC.

Note on this clonotype: Without the conserved terminal phenylalanine or tryptophan, this CDR3 likely stems from a read error. The gene calls are TRBV5-1 and TRBJ2-3; D may be TRBD1 (6 bases). This CDR3 is built from 16 residues. Germline loops: CDR1 SGHRS, CDR2 YFSETQ. Trimming took 3 bases from V and 0 from J, leaving 14 bases between them. The CDR3 DNA reads as TGCGCCAGCAGCTGGGAAGACAGGCCGAGCACAGATACGCAGTATTCT. This codes for CASSWEDRPSTDTQYS.

The rearrangement links TRBV5-1 to TRBJ2-3; 8 bases map to TRBD2. Germline V gives CDR1 SGHRS, CDR2 YFSETQ. The V gene end was trimmed by 2 bases and the J gene end by 3 bases; junction bases not matched to a gene: 5. CDR3 size: 15 residues. The CDR3 region is CASSLAGAWTDTQYF. CDR3 bases: TGCGCCAGCAGCTTAGCGGGAGCTTGGACAGATACGCAGTATTTT.

There are a few counts of this clonotype. The rearrangement joins TRBV5-1 to TRBJ1-2; D is undetermined. Germline values: CDR1 SGHRS, CDR2 YFSETQ. The V gene lost 0 bases and the J gene lost 0 bases, with 12 bases spanning the gap. The CDR3 runs to 16 residues. CDR3: CASSLGSAATNYGYTF. CDR3 bases: TGCGCCAGCAGCTTGGGGTCCGCCGCGACTAACTATGGCTACACCTTC. Drawing the rest from reference TRBV5-1 and TRBJ1-2, the complete variable domain is KAGVTQTPRYLIKTRGQQVTLSCSPISGHRSVSWYQQTPGQGLQFLFEYFSETQRNKGNFPGRFSGRQFSNSRSEMNVSTLELGDSALYLCASSLGSAATNYGYTFGSGTRLTVV.

This clonotype occurred a few times. This sequence joins TRBV5-1 and TRBJ2-4; 11 nucleotides match TRBD1. The CDR3 has 14 residues. Trimming at V came to 4 bases and at J to 9 bases, leaving 6 bases not matched to a gene. Germline V gene lookup returns CDR1 SGHRS and CDR2 YFSETQ. The CDR3 reads CASSTGQGDAIQYF. DNA for the CDR3: TGCGCCAGCAGCACGGGACAGGGGGATGCCATTCAGTACTTC.

The V call is TRBV4-1, the J call TRBJ1-1; a possible D gene is TRBD1 (6 bases). Trimming took off 5 bases at V and 3 bases at J, with 10 bases between the two ends. The CDR3 totals 13 residues. The germline V gene encodes CDR1 MGHRA and CDR2 YSYEKL. The CDR3 spells CASSVDRYTEAFF. As DNA, the CDR3 is TGCGCCAGCAGCGTAGACAGGTACACTGAAGCTTTCTTT.

The chain employs TRBV5-5 and TRBJ2-1; 8 nucleotides align to TRBD1. Germline V gene data show CDR1 as SGHKS and CDR2 as YYEKEE (reference sequence). V trimming: 2 bases; J trimming: 2 bases; junction bases outside the gene matches: 6. The CDR3 contains 16 residues. The CDR3 DNA reads as TGTGCCAGCAGCTTAACTTGGACAGGGACCTACAATGAGCAGTTCTTC. Protein sequence: CASSLTWTGTYNEQFF.

This clonotype was seen only a few times. The chain couples TRBV12-3 or TRBV12-4 to TRBJ2-7; D may match TRBD1 or TRBD2 (5 bases each). The CDR3 runs to 14 residues. Between the trimmed V and J ends, which lost 3 bases and 7 bases, there was a span of 16 bases. The CDR3 region has the DNA TGTGCCAGCAGTTTTACCGGGGCTGAGAGGGAGCAGTACTTC. Protein: CASSFTGAEREQYF.

This clonotype was detected a few times. The genes are TRBV5-1 and TRBJ2-2, with 7 bases matching TRBD1. CDR1 is SGHRS and CDR2 is YFSETQ in the germline V gene. J lost 0 bases, V lost 6 bases, and 5 bases had no gene match. The CDR3 is made up of 15 amino acids. The CDR3 protein is CASTLGQTNTGELFF. The CDR3 nucleotides are TGCGCCAGCACCCTGGGACAGACGAACACCGGGGAGCTGTTTTTT.

The V gene is TRBV27, the J gene TRBJ2-2, with unresolved D. Germline lookup yields CDR1 MNHEY and CDR2 SMNVEV (reference sequence). This CDR3 spans 15 amino acids. The germline V and J ends were trimmed by 2 bases and 3 bases, with 10 bases remaining between them. CDR3 coding DNA: TGTGCCAGCAGTTTAGGTAGCTGGGACACCGGGGAGCTGTTTTTT. This codes for CASSLGSWDTGELFF.

There are a few counts of this clonotype. CDR3 DNA: TGTGCCAGCAGTGCCTGGCACCCGGACTACAATGAGCAGTTCTTC. It yields the protein CASSAWHPDYNEQFF. V and J are TRBV12-3 or TRBV12-4 and TRBJ2-1; D remains ambiguous. The CDR3 is 15 amino acids. Trimming removed 5 bases from V and 3 bases from J, with 14 bases in between.

The rearrangement joins TRBV28 to TRBJ2-7; TRBD2 matches 8 bases. Germline assignment: CDR1 MDHEN and CDR2 SYDVKM. J was trimmed by 4 bases and V by 3 bases; bases with no gene match: 8. The CDR3 contains 15 residues. Here the CDR3 reads CASSLGREDRYEQYF. CDR3 DNA sequence: TGTGCCAGCAGTTTGGGGCGGGAGGACCGATACGAGCAGTACTTC.

This clonotype was seen ten or more times. CDR3 bases: TGCAGCGTTGCCAGGGAGAATAATTCACCCCTCCACTTT. Protein: CSVARENNSPLHF. The chain recombines TRBV29-1 with TRBJ1-6; the D gene is possibly TRBD1 (5 bases). Germline-derived CDR1 and CDR2 are SQVTM and ANQGSEA. The CDR3 sequence is 13 residues long. V lost 4 bases, J lost 5 bases, and 9 bases lay in between.

In its sample, this clonotype was seen a few times. This chain joins TRBV12-3 or TRBV12-4 and TRBJ1-2, with D possibly TRBD1 on 5 matching bases. There are 14 residues in the CDR3. V was pared by 6 bases and J by 3 bases, with 14 bases between. CDR3 nucleotide sequence: TGTGCCAGCAGACCCGGGACGGCAGACTATGGCTACACCTTC. This sequence encodes CASRPGTADYGYTF.

The gene calls are TRBV5-5 and TRBJ2-7; possible D gene TRBD1, 6 bases. V was clipped by 6 bases and J by 2 bases, with 18 bases between them. This CDR3 has 15 amino acids. Per germline, CDR1 SGHKS and CDR2 YYEKEE (reference sequence). The CDR3 coding sequence is TGTGCCAGCAACCTTCGGGACACGGTAACCTACGAGCAGTACTTC. This codes for CASNLRDTVTYEQYF.

The V and J genes are TRBV7-2 and TRBJ2-1; D remains ambiguous. The length of the CDR3 is 13 residues. Germline V gives CDR1 SGHTA, CDR2 FQGNSA. V was cut by 1 base and J by 10 bases, with 11 bases left in between. The CDR3, as DNA: TGTGCCAGCAGCTTAGATCGACAACAGGAGCAGTTCTTC. This codes for CASSLDRQQEQFF.

Many counts were recorded for this clonotype. The chain has TRBV30 and TRBJ2-7, with D uncertain. The germline gives CDR1 GTSNPN, CDR2 SVGIG (reference sequence). There are 16 residues in the CDR3. Trimming pared 2 bases from V and 3 bases from J, leaving 20 bases between. CDR3 region: CAWSSGLSLPVYEQYF. CDR3 coding DNA: TGTGCCTGGAGTTCAGGTCTTTCTCTACCCGTCTACGAGCAGTACTTC.

This chain uses TRBV4-3 with TRBJ2-1; D might be TRBD1 or TRBD2, each matching 5 bases. V was trimmed by 4 bases and J by 7 bases, leaving 17 bases between them. CDR1 LGHNA and CDR2 YSLEER come from the germline V gene. CDR3 length: 15 amino acids. CDR3 sequence reads: CASSLAGAPGNEQFF. The CDR3 region has the DNA TGCGCCAGCAGCCTCGCCGGGGCGCCGGGTAATGAGCAGTTCTTC.

This clonotype was found a few times. The rearrangement joins TRBV2 to TRBJ2-5, with D tentatively TRBD2 (6 bases). CDR3 size: 12 residues. Germline CDR1 and CDR2: SNHLY and FYNNEI. Trimming cost V 5 bases and J 7 bases, with 11 bases left between them. This CDR3 reads CASSREGGTQYF. The CDR3 coding sequence is TGTGCCAGCAGTCGAGAGGGAGGGACCCAGTACTTC.

This clonotype appeared a few times. The chain combines TRBV28 with TRBJ2-1, with D uncertain. Trimming pared 5 bases from V and 2 bases from J, leaving 10 bases between. CDR1 and CDR2 from the germline V gene are MDHEN and SYDVKM. The CDR3 is 14 residues long. The CDR3 is CASSPGGTYNEQFF. For the CDR3, the DNA is TGTGCCAGCAGTCCAGGTGGGACCTACAATGAGCAGTTCTTC.

This clonotype was found many times. The chain recombines TRBV3-1 with TRBJ2-4; no definite D call. CDR3 size: 18 residues. The V end lost 2 bases, the J end lost 2 bases, and 19 bases lay between the germline ends. CDR1 is LGHDT, CDR2 YNNKEL, per germline (reference sequence). The CDR3 DNA sequence: TGTGCCAGCAGCCAATCATCGTTGGCAACCTTGACCAAAAACATTCAGTACTTC. This gives the protein CASSQSSLATLTKNIQYF.

This clonotype was seen only a few times. The chain combines TRBV29-1 with TRBJ2-6; perhaps D is TRBD1 or TRBD2 (6 bases each). V was shortened by 7 bases and J by 2 bases, with 12 bases between the two germline ends. There are 14 residues in the CDR3. Germline CDR1 is SQVTM and CDR2 is ANQGSEA. CDR3 in amino acids: CSALGGAGANVLTF. The CDR3 DNA sequence: TGCAGCGCACTGGGGGGCGCTGGGGCCAACGTCCTGACTTTC.

V is TRBV3-1 and J is TRBJ2-3; 7 bases align to TRBD1. V trimming: 4 bases; J trimming: 8 bases; junction bases outside the gene matches: 6. The germline gives CDR1 LGHDT, CDR2 YNNKEL (reference sequence). The CDR3 is 13 residues long. This chain's CDR3 is CASSPRQGTTQYF. In DNA form, the CDR3 reads TGTGCCAGCAGCCCCCGACAGGGAACTACGCAGTATTTT.

This clonotype came up many times. The gene calls are TRBV12-3 or TRBV12-4 and TRBJ2-2, with D perhaps TRBD1 or TRBD2 (5 bases each). The CDR3 length is 16 residues. V was shortened by 1 base and J by 0 bases, with 9 bases between the two germline ends. CDR3 in DNA: TGTGCCAGCAGTTTAGGGGGGACGGCGAACACCGGGGAGCTGTTTTTT. This translates into CASSLGGTANTGELFF.

V and J are TRBV9 and TRBJ2-7; 9 nucleotides match TRBD1. V lost 0 bases to trimming and J lost 8 bases; unmatched junction nucleotides: 9. Germline values: CDR1 SGDLS, CDR2 YYNGEE. CDR3 length: 15 amino acids. The CDR3 nucleotides are TGTGCCAGCAGCGTAGCCCCGACAGGGGGAGCGAAGCAGTACTTC. Amino acid sequence: CASSVAPTGGAKQYF.

This clonotype has a count of ten or more. The chain joins TRBV7-8 to TRBJ1-1; maybe TRBD1 (5 bases). This CDR3 has 16 amino acids. Germline-derived CDR1 and CDR2 are SGHVS and FQNEAQ. V gave up 5 bases and J gave up 9 bases, with 25 bases separating them. CDR3 region: CASSPQVDTKTEKAFF. The CDR3 DNA reads TGTGCCAGCAGCCCCCAAGTGGACACCAAAACGGAAAAAGCTTTCTTT.

The rearrangement joins TRBV12-3 or TRBV12-4 to TRBJ2-3; perhaps TRBD2 as D (6 bases). Between the trimmed V and J ends, which lost 6 bases and 4 bases, there was a span of 17 bases. The CDR3 sequence is 15 residues long. The DNA for the CDR3 is TGTGCCAGCAGCGGCCCGGGATCGGGGGCAGATACGCAGTATTTT. It is translated as CASSGPGSGADTQYF.

The rearrangement links TRBV9 to TRBJ1-6, with D maybe TRBD1 (6 bases). Germline lookup yields CDR1 SGDLS and CDR2 YYNGEE. The CDR3 covers 14 residues. Trimming removed 2 bases at V and 6 bases at J, with 9 bases between. The CDR3 bases are TGTGCCAGCAGCGTTGGACAGATTAATTCACCCCTCCACTTT. Amino acid sequence: CASSVGQINSPLHF.

This sequence joins TRBV6-2 or TRBV6-3 and TRBJ1-1; no clear D. From germline, CDR1 is MNHEY and CDR2 SVGEGT. The CDR3 runs to 15 residues. Trimming cost V 3 bases and J 10 bases, with 21 bases left between them. The CDR3 is CASSYSPHQIPGAFF. The CDR3 DNA reads TGTGCCAGCAGTTATTCCCCCCACCAAATCCCTGGAGCTTTCTTT.